Below, 30 T cell receptor beta chains from the same sample are listed, as sequenced in a study of spatial heterogeneity in lung cancer. Time point meaning: sample taken at primary tumor resection. The study sequenced unsorted whole RNA from tumor, nontumor lung or frozen PBMC. TCRdb reprocessed the 5' RACE reads with MiXCR, giving one entry per CDR3 protein. The data show some 11,000 distinct CDR3 sequences, with roughly 3.9% seen just once and about 7.9% held by the top ten. The source was normal lung tissue next to the tumor, collected at surgery. The origin of the receptors is a male donor with early-stage non-small cell lung cancer.

Of note for this clonotype: Compared with germline, one end of the junction differs, possibly owing to a read error. This beta chain is a stray sequence in a library constructed for alpha chains; its clone size is not meaningful. The chain combines TRBV6-5 with TRBJ2-2; no definite D call. CDR1 is MNHEY, CDR2 SVGAGI, per germline. This CDR3 spans 11 amino acids. CDR3 in amino acids: CVSQSTGELFF. For the CDR3, the DNA is TGTGTCAGCCAGTCGACCGGGGAGCTGTTTTTT.

This clonotype was counted at least ten times. This beta chain appears as a stray read in a library generated for alpha chains; its size is not informative. The V gene is TRBV5-1, the J gene TRBJ2-2; the match to TRBD1 covers 9 bases. The J segment lost 3 bases and the V segment lost 4 bases, leaving 4 bases of the junction unmatched. The germline V gene has CDR1 SGHRS and CDR2 YFSETQ. CDR3 length equals 15 residues. Here the CDR3 reads CASSPGTGYTGELFF. DNA for the CDR3: TGCGCCAGCAGCCCCGGGACAGGGTACACCGGGGAGCTGTTTTTT.

This clonotype was recorded many times. In a library made to pick up alpha chains, this beta chain is a stray read with a size that means little. The chain carries TRBV25-1 and TRBJ1-6; no clear D. Trimming cost V 7 bases and J 10 bases, with 17 bases left between them. Germline values: CDR1 MGHDK, CDR2 SYGVNS. This CDR3 contains 14 residues. CDR3 residues: CASNEAGFKSPLHF. CDR3 nucleotides: TGTGCCAGCAATGAGGCGGGGTTTAAGTCACCCCTCCACTTT.

The sample holds many counts of this clonotype. This beta chain is a stray sequence in a library constructed for alpha chains; its clone size is not meaningful. The chain joins TRBV3-1 to TRBJ2-7; D possibly corresponds to TRBD1 (5 bases). This CDR3 comprises 17 residues. Per the germline V gene, CDR1 is LGHDT and CDR2 is YNNKEL (reference sequence). V lost 2 bases, J lost 5 bases, and 22 bases lay in between. This CDR3 reads CASSQLATAPKSHEQYF. The DNA of the CDR3 is TGTGCCAGCAGCCAACTTGCGACAGCCCCGAAATCCCACGAGCAGTACTTC.

This clonotype was counted at least ten times. Within a library made for alpha chains, this beta chain is off target, and its count is uninformative. This chain links TRBV7-2 with TRBJ2-7; D gene unclear. This CDR3 has 14 amino acids. CDR1 SGHTA and CDR2 FQGNSA come from the germline V gene. Trimming took off 0 bases at V and 3 bases at J, with 9 bases between the two ends. CDR3 sequence reads: CASSLAGQDYEQYF. CDR3 in DNA: TGTGCCAGCAGCTTAGCTGGCCAGGACTACGAGCAGTACTTC.

This clonotype was picked up many times. This beta chain was picked up by a library intended for alpha chains and is off target, so its count carries little meaning. V is TRBV6-1 and J is TRBJ2-5; D is perhaps TRBD2 (5 bases). The germline V gene has CDR1 MNHNS and CDR2 SASEGT. V was trimmed by 4 bases and J by 11 bases, leaving 14 bases between them. The CDR3 is made up of 12 amino acids. Here the CDR3 reads CASSANRDQQYF. CDR3 DNA: TGTGCCAGCAGTGCCAACCGGGATCAACAGTACTTC.

This clonotype was counted ten times or more. Since it is a stray read in a library aimed at alpha chains, this beta chain has a size that is not meaningful. V and J are TRBV28 and TRBJ2-7; TRBD2 aligns across 7 bases. Trimming cost V 5 bases and J 3 bases; bases outside gene matches: 4. From germline, CDR1 is MDHEN and CDR2 SYDVKM. The length of the CDR3 is 13 residues. As DNA, the CDR3 is TGTGCCAGCAGTCCGGGGACTATCTACGAGCAGTACTTC. This codes for CASSPGTIYEQYF.

This clonotype has at least ten counts. As an off-target read in a library built for alpha chains, this beta chain has a frequency of little significance. The V call is TRBV7-8, the J call TRBJ2-1; D unresolved. Germline values: CDR1 SGHVS, CDR2 FQNEAQ. This CDR3 has 16 residues. Trimming cost V 1 base and J 10 bases, with 20 bases left between them. The CDR3 region is CASSLGRSQSKGEQFF. The CDR3 DNA reads TGTGCCAGCAGCTTAGGCAGGTCACAATCCAAAGGGGAGCAGTTCTTC.

This clonotype is medium-sized in the sample. A library prepared for alpha chains yielded this beta chain as an off-target read; its size is of little meaning. The rearrangement joins TRBV29-1 to TRBJ2-3; 9 nucleotides line up with TRBD2. CDR1 SQVTM and CDR2 ANQGSEA come from the germline V gene. CDR3 size: 15 residues. Trimming at V came to 6 bases and at J to 0 bases, leaving 7 bases not matched to a gene. CDR3 DNA: TGCAGCGTGGCTAGCGGGGTCCATAGCACAGATACGCAGTATTTT. Its protein is CSVASGVHSTDTQYF.

This clonotype was found many times. This beta chain represents an off-target read in a library built for alpha chains; its size is of limited meaning. V and J are TRBV12-3 or TRBV12-4 and TRBJ1-1; D is uncertain. The CDR3 loop spans 14 amino acids. V lost 2 bases, J lost 1 base, and 8 bases lay in between. CDR3: CASSLRSTNTEAFF. The DNA of the CDR3 is TGTGCCAGCAGTTTAAGGTCAACGAACACTGAAGCTTTCTTT.

This clonotype was seen many times. Because this beta chain is a stray read in a library intended to capture alpha chains, its abundance should not be given much weight. The chain recombines TRBV6-5 with TRBJ2-1; TRBD2 matches 10 bases. V gave up 6 bases and J gave up 4 bases; unmatched junction bases: 9. The CDR3 runs 16 residues. Germline V CDR1 and CDR2: MNHEY, SVGAGI. Here the CDR3 DNA reads TGTGCCAGCAGCCCCGGGACTAGCGTTGTATACAATGAGCAGTTCTTC. Amino acids: CASSPGTSVVYNEQFF.

A few counts support this clonotype. The size of this beta chain means little, since it is a stray read in a library made for alpha chains. The chain has TRBV7-3 and TRBJ2-2; 7 bases map to TRBD1. The CDR3 consists of 15 residues. The V and J ends lost 3 bases and 2 bases, in that order; junction bases with no gene match: 3. Germline V gene sequence: CDR1 SGHTA, CDR2 FQGTGA. CDR3 DNA sequence: TGTGCCAGCAGCTTCGGACAGGTTAACACCGGGGAGCTGTTTTTT. Translating it yields CASSFGQVNTGELFF.

This clonotype was seen a handful of times. This beta chain is an unintended read in a library built for alpha chains; its size means little. This sequence joins TRBV13 and TRBJ2-3, with no clear D. Germline V lookup: CDR1 PRHDT, CDR2 FYEKMQ (reference sequence). The CDR3 has 14 residues. Trimming removed 5 bases from V and 5 bases from J, with 14 bases in between. The CDR3 sequence: CASSPPRAGDTQYF. DNA for the CDR3: TGTGCCAGCAGCCCCCCCCGGGCAGGAGATACGCAGTATTTT.

This clonotype counts as medium-sized. This beta chain turned up in a library designed for alpha chains; as an off-target read, its abundance says little. This chain uses TRBV7-2 with TRBJ2-1, with D hard to call. V lost 1 base and J lost 1, with 8 bases in between. CDR1 SGHTA and CDR2 FQGNSA come from the germline V gene. The CDR3 consists of 15 residues. This CDR3 reads CASSLVTASYNEQFF. Here the CDR3 DNA reads TGTGCCAGCAGCTTAGTGACGGCTTCCTACAATGAGCAGTTCTTC.

This clonotype has a count of ten or more. The junction departs from germline at one end; a sequencing error may be responsible. For a library built for alpha chains, this beta chain is a stray read; little rests on its size. V gene TRBV5-1 combines with J gene TRBJ2-2; perhaps TRBD2 as D (6 bases). CDR1 is SGHRS, CDR2 YFSETQ, per germline. CDR3 size: 16 residues. CDR3 region: CASSLWAGPNTGGLFF. CDR3 DNA sequence: TGCGCCAGCAGCTTGTGGGCGGGCCCGAACACCGGGGGGCTGTTTTTT.

This clonotype was found many times. Since the library was made to target alpha chains, this beta chain is a stray read and its abundance is not meaningful. This chain joins TRBV6-6 and TRBJ1-1; TRBD1 is a possible D gene (5 bases). This CDR3 has 17 residues. Per the germline V gene, CDR1 is MNHNY and CDR2 is SVGAGI (reference sequence). V dropped 6 bases and J dropped 0 bases, with 20 bases sitting between them. CDR3 sequence reads: CASSQQGGVRLNTEAFF. Here the CDR3 DNA reads TGTGCCAGCAGCCAACAAGGAGGGGTTCGACTGAACACTGAAGCTTTCTTT.

Sample share makes this clonotype medium-sized (0.01 to 0.1%). This beta chain appears as a stray read in a library generated for alpha chains; its size is not informative. The rearrangement joins TRBV2 to TRBJ1-1; D gene ambiguous. Trimming shortened V by 3 bases and J by 4 bases, and 9 bases separated the two germline ends. The germline V gene encodes CDR1 SNHLY and CDR2 FYNNEI. The CDR3 has 13 amino acids. In DNA, the CDR3 is TGTGCCAGCAGTGAGAATTGGGGCACTGAAGCTTTCTTT. Translating gives CASSENWGTEAFF.

In the case of this clonotype: Within a library made for alpha chains, this beta chain is off target, and its count is uninformative. The J gene is TRBJ1-1, the V gene TRBV9; no firm D call. Germline CDR1 SGDLS, CDR2 YYNGEE. The length of the CDR3 is 14 residues. Trimming took 4 bases from V and 6 from J, leaving 16 bases between them. The CDR3 DNA reads as TGTGCCAGCAGCCCCCGACCGGAAAAGGCTGAAGCTTTCTTT. Its translation: CASSPRPEKAEAFF.

This clonotype was seen a few times. As an off-target read in a library built for alpha chains, this beta chain has a frequency of little significance. J is TRBJ1-3 and V is TRBV7-3, with D perhaps matching TRBD1 (6 bases). Germline CDR1 SGHTA, CDR2 FQGTGA. Trimming removed 5 bases at V and 3 bases at J, with 14 bases between. The CDR3 totals 15 residues. This chain's CDR3 is CASSATGGLGNTIYF. CDR3 nucleotides: TGTGCCAGCAGCGCCACGGGGGGCCTTGGAAACACCATATATTTT.

A note on this clonotype: Because the library targeted alpha chains, this beta chain is an off-target read whose size means little. The rearrangement joins TRBV7-2 to TRBJ2-2; TRBD2 might be the D (7 bases). The V and J ends lost 6 bases and 3 bases respectively, with 14 bases between them. CDR3 length equals 15 residues. Germline-derived CDR1 and CDR2 are SGHTA and FQGNSA. The CDR3 DNA sequence: TGTGCCAGCAGATCGCGGGGGCGCGACACCGGGGAGCTGTTTTTT. Residues: CASRSRGRDTGELFF.

This clonotype occurred many times. Being off target in a library aimed at alpha chains, this beta chain has a size of little meaning. This chain uses TRBV18 with TRBJ2-1; D possibly uses TRBD1 or TRBD2 (5 bases each). This CDR3 spans 18 amino acids. Germline loops: CDR1 KGHSH, CDR2 LQKENI. The V and J ends lost 0 bases and 5 bases respectively, with 20 bases between them. DNA for the CDR3: TGTGCCAGCTCACCACCCATGTGGGGGAGCGAAGGGGACAATGAGCAGTTCTTC. It encodes CASSPPMWGSEGDNEQFF.

This clonotype was recorded many times. Found in a library prepared for alpha chains, this beta chain is an off-target read, and its abundance has little meaning. The rearrangement uses TRBV11-2 and TRBJ1-1; TRBD1 agrees at 9 bases. V lost 7 bases to trimming and J lost 8 bases; unmatched junction nucleotides: 2. The CDR3 sequence is 11 residues long. Germline V CDR1 and CDR2: SGHAT, FQNNGV. CDR3 protein: CASTDRGEAFF. CDR3 in DNA: TGTGCCAGCACCGACAGGGGGGAAGCTTTCTTT.

This clonotype was counted many times. This beta chain lies outside the target of a library built for alpha chains; its clone size means little. The chain combines TRBV6-5 with TRBJ2-3; D uncertain. The germline V gene encodes CDR1 MNHEY and CDR2 SVGAGI. V lost 6 bases to trimming and J lost 6 bases, with 13 bases between them. This CDR3 spans 13 amino acids. The CDR3 loop is CASRESLRDTQYF. The CDR3 DNA follows: TGTGCCAGCAGGGAGTCCCTGCGCGATACGCAGTATTTT.

This clonotype came up many times. Little can be read into the size of this beta chain, an off-target read in a library designed for alpha chains. The chain links TRBV20-1 to TRBJ1-1; D is unresolved. Trimming shortened V by 6 bases and J by 1 base, and 15 bases separated the two germline ends. The CDR3 sequence is 14 residues long. CDR1 DFQATT and CDR2 SNEGSKA come from the germline V gene (reference sequence). The DNA of the CDR3 is TGCAGTGCGTGCCCGATGCGGGCGAACACTGAAGCTTTCTTT. This sequence encodes CSACPMRANTEAFF.

This clonotype was recorded many times. As an off-target read in a library built for alpha chains, this beta chain has a frequency of little significance. The chain combines TRBV29-1 with TRBJ1-1, with D unclear. CDR3 length: 10 residues. Per the germline V gene, CDR1 is SQVTM and CDR2 is ANQGSEA. The germline V and J ends were trimmed by 4 bases and 7 bases, with 7 bases remaining between them. For the CDR3, the DNA is TGCAGCGTTGTAACCGTTGAAGCTTTCTTT. Translation gives CSVVTVEAFF.

There are many counts of this clonotype. Since it is a stray read in a library aimed at alpha chains, this beta chain has a size that is not meaningful. This chain joins TRBV1 and TRBJ1-2; no DNA check was done on the table's D call, TRBD1. TRBV1 is listed as a pseudogene. CDR3 length equals 16 residues. CDR3 in DNA: TGCACCAGCAGCCATCCCCGACCGGACAGGGGTTATGGCTACACCTTC. This gives the protein CTSSHPRPDRGYGYTF.

By share of the sample, this clonotype is medium-sized (0.01 to 0.1%). This beta chain was picked up by a library intended for alpha chains and is off target, so its count carries little meaning. This rearrangement joins TRBV27 to TRBJ1-1; D gene unclear. The V gene's germline CDR1 is MNHEY and CDR2 SMNVEV (reference sequence). The CDR3 consists of 11 residues. V gave up 10 bases and J gave up 0 bases, with 6 bases separating them. The CDR3, as DNA: TGTGCCACTCAGCTGAACACTGAAGCTTTCTTT. It codes for CATQLNTEAFF.

This clonotype was found many times. This beta chain is off target for a library built for alpha chains, so its abundance means little. V usage is TRBV12-3 or TRBV12-4 and J usage is TRBJ2-2, with no clear D. This CDR3 is built from 12 residues. V lost 8 bases and J lost 6, with 10 bases in between. The CDR3 region has the DNA TGTGCCAGCCTCAAGTTGTCCGGGGAGCTGTTTTTT. Residues: CASLKLSGELFF.

Only a few counts were recorded for this clonotype. The library was designed around alpha chains, so this beta chain is a stray read whose abundance carries little weight. This CDR3 reads CASSEPGQATRKAFF. CDR3 coding DNA: TGTGCCAGCAGCGAACCGGGACAGGCCACGCGTAAAGCTTTCTTT. The gene calls are TRBV5-6 and TRBJ1-1; 8 bases line up with TRBD1. The CDR3 contains 15 residues. Germline trimming cut 4 bases from V and 9 bases from J; bases unmatched to any gene: 14. The germline V gene has CDR1 SGHDT and CDR2 YYEEEE.

This clonotype is medium-sized by share. Being off target in a library aimed at alpha chains, this beta chain has a size of little meaning. The gene calls are TRBV11-1 and TRBJ1-1; D not resolved. The CDR3 is 12 residues long. The germline CDR1 and CDR2 sequences are SGHAT and FQDESV (reference sequence). V shed 5 bases and J shed 8 bases, with 12 bases lying between them. CDR3 DNA: TGTGCCAGCAGCCCGCGAATTAAGGAAGCTTTCTTT. Translation gives CASSPRIKEAFF.